A selection of T cell receptor beta chains follows, all from one sample in a study of CD8+CD57+ T cells in acquired aplastic anemia. One entry per CDR3 protein, called by TCRdb with MiXCR from the reads. Here the sample spans some 280,000 distinct CDR3 sequences, roughly 50% being singletons. Material: sorted CD4+, CD8+, or CD8+CD57+ T cells (not recorded which) from PBMCs. All receptors come from a human donor with severe aplastic anemia or a healthy control (not recorded which). Both conserved end residues are part of each CDR3. A D gene is named only where the DNA matches it firmly. Only part of the rows carry a size: once, few, many, or a class if the clone is expanded.

J: TRBJ1-6; size: NA; V: TRBV5-5; D: NA; DNA: TGTGCCAGCAACCTATTGGGGGGCGATAATTCACCCCTCCACTTT; CDR3: CASNLLGGDNSPLHF
J: TRBJ2-7; size: NA; V: TRBV10-3; D: NA; DNA: TGTGCCATCAGGACGACTAACTCCCCTGGTTGGTACTTC; CDR3: CAIRTTNSPGWYF
J: TRBJ1-2; size: NA; V: TRBV7-9; D: TRBD1; DNA: TGTGCCAGCAGCTCCGTAAAAGACGTTTGGTGGCAGGGGGGTAACTATGGCTACACCTTC; CDR3: CASSSVKDVWWQGGNYGYTF
J: TRBJ1-2; size: NA; V: TRBV6-1; D: TRBD1; DNA: TGTGCCAGCAGACCCTACGATTTGGCAGGGGGCTATGGCTACACCTTC; CDR3: CASRPYDLAGGYGYTF
J: TRBJ1-6; size: NA; V: TRBV10-3; D: NA; DNA: TGTGCCGGGTGGGTTTTATCTAAACCTCTGCAGCTGTGCTCCTATAATTCACCCCTCCACTTT; CDR3: CAGWVLSKPLQLCSYNSPLHF
J: TRBJ1-2; size: NA; V: TRBV3-1; D: NA; DNA: TGTGCCAGCAGCCAAGTATCCATGAATGGCTACACCTTC; CDR3: CASSQVSMNGYTF
J: TRBJ2-5; size: many; V: TRBV6-5; D: TRBD2; DNA: TGTGCCAGCAAGGGACTACCGAAAGGAACTCAAGAGACCCAGTACTTC; CDR3: CASKGLPKGTQETQYF
J: TRBJ2-5; size: NA; V: TRBV24-1; D: NA; DNA: TGTGCCACCAGTGATCCTTCAGGGGCGGGGGAGACCCAGTACTTC; CDR3: CATSDPSGAGETQYF
J: TRBJ2-5; size: NA; V: TRBV7-9; D: NA; DNA: TGTGCCAGCAGTGAATACCGGGGGTTAAAGTACTTC; CDR3: CASSEYRGLKYF
J: TRBJ1-1; size: NA; V: TRBV15; D: NA; DNA: TGTGCCACCAGCGTCGAAACGAACACTGAAGCTTTCTTT; CDR3: CATSVETNTEAFF
J: TRBJ1-2; size: NA; V: TRBV7-6; D: NA; DNA: TGTGCCAGCAGCTCCTTTCAACAGGGATACTATGGCTACACCTTC; CDR3: CASSSFQQGYYGYTF
J: TRBJ2-5; size: NA; V: TRBV20-1; D: NA; DNA: TGCAGTGCTCGTAGGGAGACCCAGTACTTC; CDR3: CSARRETQYF
J: TRBJ2-6; size: NA; V: TRBV29-1; D: NA; DNA: TGCAGCGCTGCTGCTGTGGGTCTCTCTGGGGCCAACGTCCTGACTTTC; CDR3: CSAAAVGLSGANVLTF
J: TRBJ1-1; size: many; V: TRBV4-2; D: TRBD1; DNA: TGTGCCAGCAGCCAGTGGACAGGGGAGAACACTGAAGCTTTCTTT; CDR3: CASSQWTGENTEAFF
J: TRBJ2-5; size: few; V: TRBV12-3/TRBV12-4; D: NA; DNA: TGTGCCAGCAGTTCGAGGCCGCGGCAAGAGACCCAGTACTTC; CDR3: CASSSRPRQETQYF
J: TRBJ1-2; size: many; V: TRBV28; D: NA; DNA: TGTGCCAGCAGTTTGGTAGGGAAAAACTATGGCTACACCTTC; CDR3: CASSLVGKNYGYTF
J: TRBJ2-5; size: NA; V: TRBV4-2; D: TRBD2; DNA: TGTGCCAGCAGCCAAGACCCGGGAGGCGTCGAGACCCAGTACTTC; CDR3: CASSQDPGGVETQYF
J: TRBJ2-7; size: NA; V: TRBV5-1; D: NA; DNA: TGCGCCAGCAGCGTGGGACTGGTCGACGAGCAGTACTTC; CDR3: CASSVGLVDEQYF
J: TRBJ1-4; size: many; V: TRBV6-9; D: NA; DNA: TGTGCCAGCAGTTCCCTTGCCGGGAGAGCTAATGAAAAACTGTTTTTT; CDR3: CASSSLAGRANEKLFF
J: TRBJ1-4; size: NA; V: TRBV15; D: TRBD1; DNA: TGTGCCACCAGCAGAGACAGGGGGCAGGGTGCAACTAATGAAAAACTGTTTTTT; CDR3: CATSRDRGQGATNEKLFF
J: TRBJ2-1; size: NA; V: TRBV7-6; D: TRBD2; DNA: TGTGCCAGCAGCTTCCTAGCGGGGGACCGCGGTGAGCAGTTCTTC; CDR3: CASSFLAGDRGEQFF
J: TRBJ1-1; size: NA; V: TRBV12-3/TRBV12-4; D: TRBD1; DNA: TGTGCCAGCAGCCCTGACAGGGGCGTGGGCACTGAAGCTTTCTTT; CDR3: CASSPDRGVGTEAFF
J: TRBJ2-3; size: NA; V: TRBV7-9; D: NA; DNA: TGTGCCAGCAGCCACCACTCCCCCGTCACAGATACGCAGTATTTT; CDR3: CASSHHSPVTDTQYF
J: TRBJ2-1; size: many; V: TRBV7-9; D: NA; DNA: TGTGCCAGCAGCTTAAGGCAGTACAATGAGCAGTTCTTC; CDR3: CASSLRQYNEQFF
J: TRBJ1-2; size: NA; V: TRBV7-8; D: TRBD1; DNA: TGTGCCAGCAGCTACCGGGACAGGGTACCTGGCTACACCTTC; CDR3: CASSYRDRVPGYTF
J: TRBJ2-5; size: NA; V: TRBV11-3; D: TRBD1; DNA: TGTGCCAGCAGCCCGCAGGGGGAAGGAGAGACCCAGTACTTC; CDR3: CASSPQGEGETQYF
J: TRBJ2-6; size: NA; V: TRBV20-1; D: NA; DNA: TGCAGTGCTATAGCTGGGGCCAACGTCCTGACTTTC; CDR3: CSAIAGANVLTF
J: TRBJ2-1; size: many; V: TRBV20-1; D: TRBD2; DNA: TGCAGTGCTAGGGCGACTAGCGGGGGACACGGCAATGAGCAGTTCTTC; CDR3: CSARATSGGHGNEQFF
J: TRBJ2-1; size: NA; V: TRBV20-1; D: NA; DNA: TGCAGTGCTAGACTGAATCATGAGCAGTTCTTC; CDR3: CSARLNHEQFF
J: TRBJ2-7; size: NA; V: TRBV20-1; D: NA; DNA: TGCAGTGCTTCTAGGGGGAATGGGGAGCAGTACTTC; CDR3: CSASRGNGEQYF
J: TRBJ2-3; size: many; V: TRBV19; D: NA; DNA: TGTGCCAGTAGAAGGGACGGCTTTACGCAGTATTTT; CDR3: CASRRDGFTQYF
J: TRBJ1-6; size: NA; V: TRBV19; D: NA; DNA: TGTGCCAGTAGCGTAACGGGCGCTTATAATTCACCCCTCCACTTT; CDR3: CASSVTGAYNSPLHF
J: TRBJ1-2; size: NA; V: TRBV7-2; D: NA; DNA: TGTGCCAGCAGCGCCCCACCCCGAGAGTTAGGCTACACCTTC; CDR3: CASSAPPRELGYTF
J: TRBJ2-5; size: once; V: TRBV12-3/TRBV12-4; D: NA; DNA: TGTGCCAGCAGTTTAGTGAGTGGGCAGGGGATGAAGACCCAGTACTTC; CDR3: CASSLVSGQGMKTQYF
J: TRBJ1-3; size: NA; V: TRBV7-9; D: TRBD1; DNA: TGTGCCAGCAGCTCCGACAGGGTCTCGGCTGGAAACACCATATATTTT; CDR3: CASSSDRVSAGNTIYF
J: TRBJ1-2; size: many; V: TRBV5-6; D: NA; DNA: TGTGCCAGCAGCTTGGTCAGGGGTGGTGGCTACACCTTC; CDR3: CASSLVRGGGYTF
J: TRBJ1-1; size: many; V: TRBV2; D: TRBD1; DNA: TGTGCCAGCAACAAGGGGGCCAGAGGAGCTTTCTTT; CDR3: CASNKGARGAFF
J: TRBJ2-2; size: NA; V: TRBV20-1; D: TRBD2; DNA: TGCAGTGCTCGGACTAGGTCTTCGAACACCGGGGAGCTGTTTTTT; CDR3: CSARTRSSNTGELFF
J: TRBJ2-3; size: NA; V: TRBV20-1; D: NA; DNA: TGCAGTGCTAGGGACACCGGGAACACAGATACGCAGTATTTT; CDR3: CSARDTGNTDTQYF
J: TRBJ1-6; size: NA; V: TRBV7-2; D: TRBD1; DNA: TGTGCCAGCAGCCAAGAACAGGGGCTAATTGGACCCCTCCACTTT; CDR3: CASSQEQGLIGPLHF
J: TRBJ2-7; size: NA; V: TRBV7-9; D: NA; DNA: TGTGCCAGCAGCCCGACAGGTAGCGAGCAGTACTTC; CDR3: CASSPTGSEQYF
J: TRBJ1-1; size: NA; V: TRBV20-1; D: NA; DNA: TGCAGTGCTAGAGATAGCCGGGACCTGAACACTGAAGCTTTCTTT; CDR3: CSARDSRDLNTEAFF
J: TRBJ2-2; size: NA; V: TRBV5-1; D: TRBD2; DNA: TGCGCCAGCAGCTTTTCCCTCCTAGCGGCGGGGGAGCTGTTTTTT; CDR3: CASSFSLLAAGELFF
J: TRBJ2-4; size: many; V: TRBV6-1; D: NA; DNA: TGTGCCAGCATCCCTCTAGCCAAAAACATTCAGTACTTC; CDR3: CASIPLAKNIQYF